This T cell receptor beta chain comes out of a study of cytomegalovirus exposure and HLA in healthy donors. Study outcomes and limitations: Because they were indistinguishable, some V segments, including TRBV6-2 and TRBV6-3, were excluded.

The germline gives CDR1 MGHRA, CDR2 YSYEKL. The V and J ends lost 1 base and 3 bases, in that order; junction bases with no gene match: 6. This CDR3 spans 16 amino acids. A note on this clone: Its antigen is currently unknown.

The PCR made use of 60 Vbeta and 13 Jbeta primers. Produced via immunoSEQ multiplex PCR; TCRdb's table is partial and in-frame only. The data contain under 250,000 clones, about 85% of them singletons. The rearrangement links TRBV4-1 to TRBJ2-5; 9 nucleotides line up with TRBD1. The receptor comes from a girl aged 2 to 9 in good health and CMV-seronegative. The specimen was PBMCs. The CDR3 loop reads CASSQATGGMEETQYF. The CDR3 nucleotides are TGCGCCAGCAGCCAAGCAACAGGGGGCATGGAAGAGACCCAGTACTTC.